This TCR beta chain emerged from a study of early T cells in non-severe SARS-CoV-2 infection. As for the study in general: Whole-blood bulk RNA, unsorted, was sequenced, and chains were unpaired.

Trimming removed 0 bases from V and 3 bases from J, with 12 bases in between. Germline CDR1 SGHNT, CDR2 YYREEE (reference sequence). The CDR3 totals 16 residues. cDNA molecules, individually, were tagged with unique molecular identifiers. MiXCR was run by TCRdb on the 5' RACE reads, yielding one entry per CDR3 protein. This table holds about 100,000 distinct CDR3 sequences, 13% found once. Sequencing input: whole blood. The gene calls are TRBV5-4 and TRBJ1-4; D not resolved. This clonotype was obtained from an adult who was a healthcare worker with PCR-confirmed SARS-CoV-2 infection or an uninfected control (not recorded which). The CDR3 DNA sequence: TGTGCCAGCAGCTTGGCCGGCGCGACCCCTAATGAAAAACTGTTTTTT. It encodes CASSLAGATPNEKLFF.